This T cell receptor (beta chain) is drawn from a study of blood T cells in healthy people across ages. This clonotype was detected a few times. At one end, the junction sequence differs from germline, possibly due to a read error. This CDR3 is 15 amino acids long. Germline-derived CDR1 and CDR2 are SGHTA and FQGNSA. A second PCR of about 7 to 12 cycles used a sample-barcoded 5' primer and a J-beta primer mix. TCRdb re-derived calls from the 5' RACE reads in MiXCR, one entry per CDR3 protein. The data contain some 550,000 distinct CDR3 sequences, under 55% of them singletons. V usage is TRBV7-2 and J usage is TRBJ1-5; no definite D call. The sequenced sample consisted of blood. The origin of this receptor is a man at least 80 years old in good health. This CDR3 reads CASSLAGLSNQPQHF. CDR3 nucleotides: TGTGCCAGCAGCCTAGCCGGACTTAGCAATCAGCCCCAGCATTTT.